This T cell receptor beta chain derives from a study of identifying expanded T cells in peripheral blood. The study's findings and limits: Approximately 1.1 clones differed between technical replicates, versus around 15 and 19 over time. Approximately 2-week clone count variance significantly increased as total template count grew.

V lost 1 base, J lost 1 base, and 4 bases lay in between. The CDR3 consists of 14 residues. Germline V CDR1 and CDR2: SGHTA, FQGTGA. Healthy donors had no documented immune events, such as infections, while sampled. TCRdb's table, derived via immunoSEQ multiplex PCR, lists solely in-frame clones and lacks some. The table has 70,000 to 100,000 clones, more than 70% seen once. Concerning this clone itself: What it binds is not known.

The TCR comes from a person aged 18 to 70 in good health. Sequenced input: blood. The chain joins TRBV7-3 to TRBJ2-2, with D uncertain. This CDR3 is CASSLNGNTGELFF. CDR3 DNA sequence: TGTGCCAGCAGCTTAAACGGGAACACCGGGGAGCTGTTTTTT.